This TCR beta chain was sequenced for a study of blood T cell repertoires in COVID-19. As for the study in general: PBMCs, B-cell-depleted T cells, or T cells provided the cDNA or gDNA that made up the material.

Participants' reported clinical history set cohort assignment. Two negative PCRs, clearance, or symptom resolution were required of recovered Cohort 3 donors. The CDR3 has 13 amino acids. Trimming removed 6 bases from V and 1 base from J, with 9 bases in between. In the original analysis: Amplified reference gene primers provided the basis for estimating nucleated cell counts. Method: immunoSEQ multiplex PCR; TCRdb's copy keeps in-frame clones and lacks some. That table gives V, J and clone size, and the DNA gave D and trimming. Of about 300,000 clones listed, under 90% are singletons. Material: PBMCs or T cells enriched from blood (not recorded which). This receptor was identified in a young woman who had recovered from COVID-19. The V gene is TRBV12-3 or TRBV12-4, the J gene TRBJ1-1; unclear D gene. CDR3 protein: CASRLGANTEAFF. In DNA, the CDR3 is TGTGCCAGCAGGCTAGGTGCGAACACTGAAGCTTTCTTT.